This entry concerns a single TCR beta chain. The source of the sample is a study of blood T cell repertoires in COVID-19. Trimming left V 2 bases short and J 6 bases short, with 20 bases between. CDR1 is MNHEY and CDR2 is SVGEGT in the germline V gene. The CDR3 totals 17 residues. Clones were read by immunoSEQ multiplex PCR, and TCRdb kept only the in-frame ones, dropping some. The sample consists of about 42,000 clones, around 76% of them appearing once. The chain recombines TRBV6-2 or TRBV6-3 with TRBJ2-1, with D possibly TRBD2 on 7 matching bases. Sequenced material: peripheral blood. This TCR came from a man aged 65 to 79 with active or convalescent COVID-19. The CDR3 nucleotides are TGTGCCAGCAGTTACATGATCGGGGGGCTAGTAGGCAATGAGCAGTTCTTC. Translating gives CASSYMIGGLVGNEQFF.